These 20 T cell receptor beta chains originate from one sample sequenced in a study of human T cells and chemical hapten exposure. Via MiXCR, TCRdb re-called the RACE reads, giving one row per CDR3 protein. The sample has 120,000 or so distinct CDR3 sequences, approximately 14% seen once; the top ten hold approximately 0.89%. The time point is: patch test 1, 2 weeks after DPC sensitization. The treatment denotes: therapeutic diphenylcyclopropenone sensitization with weekly scalp DPC. The material was whole blood, obtained in connection with sensitization to the hapten diphenylcyclopropenone (DPC). The receptor source for this set is a young man with alopecia areata. Some clones in this sample may be carry-over from other donors' samples.

The gene calls are TRBV4-3 and TRBJ2-5, with 7 positions matching TRBD2. Germline loops: CDR1 LGHNA, CDR2 YSLEER. CDR3 length equals 16 residues. Germline trimming cut 0 bases from V and 5 bases from J; bases unmatched to any gene: 9. The CDR3 DNA reads as TGCGCCAGCAGCCAAGAGGTTGCCACCGGGAGGGAGACCCAGTACTTC. Protein: CASSQEVATGRETQYF.

This clonotype has a handful of counts. The CDR3 sequence is CASSFTYGNTIYF. CDR3 bases: TGTGCCAGCAGTTTCACGTATGGAAACACCATATATTTT. J is TRBJ1-3 and V is TRBV12-3 or TRBV12-4; D is unclear. The CDR3 spans 13 residues. Trimming shortened V by 3 bases and J by 3 bases, and 6 bases separated the two germline ends.

The CDR3 spells CASSLPGTNSPLHF. The CDR3 bases are TGTGCCAGCTCCCTCCCCGGGACGAATTCACCCCTCCACTTT. This rearrangement joins TRBV18 to TRBJ1-6; TRBD1 might be the D (5 bases). Trimming pared 6 bases from V and 7 bases from J, leaving 13 bases between. Per germline, CDR1 KGHSH and CDR2 LQKENI. The CDR3 is made up of 14 amino acids.

This rearrangement joins TRBV4-1 to TRBJ2-7; D remains ambiguous. With 0 bases removed from V and 3 bases from J, the gap between germline ends came to 15 bases. This CDR3 is 16 amino acids long. Germline lookup yields CDR1 MGHRA and CDR2 YSYEKL. The CDR3 protein is CASSQEASVKYYEQYF. CDR3 bases: TGCGCCAGCAGCCAAGAAGCCAGTGTTAAGTACTACGAGCAGTACTTC.

Worth noting for this clonotype: At one boundary the junction diverges from the germline segment, which might be a read error. This sequence joins TRBV7-6 and TRBJ1-2, with D possibly being TRBD1 (5 bases). Germline assignment: CDR1 SGHVS and CDR2 FNYEAQ. The CDR3 has 13 amino acids. The CDR3 region is CPSSFEGSHGYTF. The CDR3 nucleotides are TGTCCCAGCAGCTTCGAGGGGAGCCATGGCTACACCTTC.

The gene calls are TRBV15 and TRBJ2-7; 7 nucleotides match TRBD1. CDR3 length equals 16 residues. Trimming took 2 bases from V and 0 from J; bases not matched to a gene: 7. Germline CDR1 reads LNHNV; CDR2 reads YYDKDF (reference sequence). CDR3 in amino acids: CATSRSPTGSSYEQYV. CDR3 DNA: TGTGCCACCAGCAGATCTCCGACAGGGAGCTCCTACGAGCAGTACGTC.

CDR3 in DNA: TGTGCCAGCAGTTATCTTGGTCTCCCTCGGGACGAGCAGTACGTC. Residues: CASSYLGLPRDEQYV. The chain has TRBV6-2 or TRBV6-3 and TRBJ2-7; D is ambiguous. Trimming removed 3 bases at V and 5 bases at J, with 17 bases between. Germline assignment: CDR1 MNHEY and CDR2 SVGEGT. This CDR3 comprises 15 residues.

V gene TRBV11-2 combines with J gene TRBJ1-1; D uncertain. Per germline, CDR1 SGHAT and CDR2 FQNNGV. V lost 4 bases to trimming and J lost 6 bases, with 12 bases between them. The CDR3 has 13 residues. The CDR3 sequence is CASSSLLRPEAFF. The CDR3 DNA sequence: TGTGCCAGCAGCTCGCTATTGAGGCCTGAAGCTTTCTTT.

The V gene is TRBV27, the J gene TRBJ1-5; D gene unclear. Germline CDR1 is MNHEY and CDR2 is SMNVEV (reference sequence). V lost 3 bases, J lost 4 bases, and 7 bases lay in between. The CDR3 totals 13 residues. CDR3 sequence (DNA): TGTGCCAGCAGTTTGGAGATGAATCAGCCCCAGCATTTT. Amino acids: CASSLEMNQPQHF.

The J gene is TRBJ1-5, the V gene TRBV5-6; no reliable D call. This CDR3 has 14 residues. CDR1 SGHDT and CDR2 YYEEEE come from the germline V gene. V lost 7 bases to trimming and J lost 4 bases, with 15 bases between them. The CDR3: CASGLLPTNQPQHF. The DNA of the CDR3 is TGTGCCAGCGGTTTGTTGCCTACAAATCAGCCCCAGCATTTT.

There are many counts of this clonotype. The V gene is TRBV19, the J gene TRBJ2-2; D gene unclear. The CDR3 is 12 amino acids. The V end lost 5 bases, the J end lost 5 bases, and 6 bases lay between the germline ends. In germline, CDR1 is LNHDA, CDR2 SQIVND (reference sequence). In DNA form, the CDR3 reads TGTGCCAGTAGTTTCGTTACCGGGGAGCTGTTTTTT. Translated, it gives CASSFVTGELFF.

The V gene is TRBV6-2 or TRBV6-3, the J gene TRBJ1-5; D possibly corresponds to TRBD1 (6 bases). Trimming cost V 3 bases and J 7 bases, with 13 bases left between them. The CDR3 spans 14 residues. From germline, CDR1 is MNHEY and CDR2 SVGEGT. CDR3 DNA sequence: TGTGCCAGCAGTTATTACGGGACAACCCAGCCCCAGCATTTT. Its translation: CASSYYGTTQPQHF.

The rearrangement uses TRBV12-2 and TRBJ2-1; the table's TRBD1 call for D was not verified on the DNA. TRBV12-2 is a pseudogene locus. There are 13 residues in the CDR3. CDR3 amino acids: CASRSQAHNEQFF. The CDR3 coding sequence is TGTGCAAGTCGGTCCCAGGCTCACAATGAGCAGTTCTTC.

The rearrangement joins TRBV11-2 to TRBJ2-5; 7 bases agree with TRBD2. The CDR3 is made up of 15 amino acids. With V trimmed by 6 bases and J by 5 bases, 12 bases remained unmatched. The germline CDR1 and CDR2 sequences are SGHAT and FQNNGV. In nucleotides, the CDR3 is TGTGCCAGCAGTTTCAACTTCGGGGGAGGGGAGACCCAGTACTTC. This codes for CASSFNFGGGETQYF.

The gene calls are TRBV7-6 and TRBJ1-1; D is unclear. V lost 5 bases and J lost 1, with 11 bases in between. This CDR3 is 14 amino acids long. CDR1 is SGHVS, CDR2 FNYEAQ, per germline. The CDR3 region is CASSLPSPNTEAFF. The CDR3 nucleotides are TGTGCCAGCAGCCTACCCAGCCCGAACACTGAAGCTTTCTTT.

V usage is TRBV20-1 and J usage is TRBJ2-1; 7 bases fit TRBD1. The V and J ends lost 0 bases and 0 bases, in that order; junction bases with no gene match: 5. The CDR3 is made up of 16 amino acids. In germline, CDR1 is DFQATT, CDR2 SNEGSKA (reference sequence). In nucleotides, the CDR3 is TGCAGTGCTAGAGATTTGGGACAGAGCTCCTACAATGAGCAGTTCTTC. This sequence encodes CSARDLGQSSYNEQFF.

The rearrangement joins TRBV2 to TRBJ2-2; D is perhaps TRBD2 (6 bases). With 5 bases removed from V and 5 bases from J, the gap between germline ends came to 12 bases. This CDR3 comprises 14 residues. Germline CDR1 and CDR2: SNHLY and FYNNEI. CDR3 residues: CASSPTGGTGELFF. CDR3 DNA: TGTGCCAGCAGTCCAACCGGGGGTACCGGGGAGCTGTTTTTT.

The chain recombines TRBV10-3 with TRBJ1-4; D is unclear. Germline assignment: CDR1 ENHRY and CDR2 SYGVKD. V lost 4 bases and J 3 bases, leaving 6 bases between the germline ends. This CDR3 has 13 residues. CDR3 coding DNA: TGTGCCATCAGTGGAGCAGCTAATGAAAAACTGTTTTTT. Amino acids: CAISGAANEKLFF.

The V gene is TRBV20-1, the J gene TRBJ2-4; 8 nucleotides agree with TRBD2. This CDR3 is built from 14 residues. V lost 7 bases to trimming and J lost 0 bases; unmatched junction nucleotides: 5. The V gene's germline CDR1 is DFQATT and CDR2 SNEGSKA (reference sequence). This chain's CDR3 is CSGTGGLAKNIQYF. DNA for the CDR3: TGCAGTGGAACGGGGGGGCTAGCCAAAAACATTCAGTACTTC.

This clonotype was seen a handful of times. This chain joins TRBV7-9 and TRBJ2-1; 10 bases line up with TRBD2. Germline loops: CDR1 SEHNR, CDR2 FQNEAQ (reference sequence). V gave up 5 bases and J gave up 4 bases; unmatched junction bases: 11. This CDR3 is 17 amino acids long. CDR3 sequence: CASSKQGTSVVYNEQFF. The CDR3 DNA is TGTGCCAGCAGCAAACAAGGGACTAGCGTGGTGTACAATGAGCAGTTCTTC.